This is a list of T cell receptor beta chains from one sample in a study of cytomegalovirus exposure and HLA in healthy donors. Sequenced by immunoSEQ multiplex PCR; TCRdb stores in-frame clones only, minus some. This table holds some 66,000 clones, roughly 80% found once. Sample: PBMCs. These receptors came from a woman aged 30 to 39 in good health and CMV-seronegative. The CDR3 runs from the conserved cysteine through the conserved F or W. D genes are given only for firm matches. Only some rows state a clone size, as once, few, many or a class for expanded clones.

V	J	size	D	DNA	CDR3
TRBV2	TRBJ2-7	-	-	TGTGCCAGCGTTCAGTCAGGTAACAGGTACGAGCAGTACTTC	CASVQSGNRYEQYF
TRBV14	TRBJ2-7	once	TRBD1	TGTGCCAGCAGCCGCGACAGGGCCCCAAACGGCCTCTACGAGCAGTACTTC	CASSRDRAPNGLYEQYF
TRBV28	TRBJ2-3	-	TRBD2	TGTGCCAGCAGTAGCGGGGGGGGAGATACGCAGTATTTT	CASSSGGGDTQYF
TRBV5-5	TRBJ2-5	once	TRBD1	TGTGCCAGCAGCTTGTCAGGGGGATATGAGACCCAGTACTTC	CASSLSGGYETQYF
TRBV6-5	TRBJ1-6	-	-	TGTGCCAGCAGACGGGATAATTCACCCCTCCACTTT	CASRRDNSPLHF
TRBV4-1	TRBJ2-2	once	-	TGCGCCAGCAGCCAAGGTCGGTTCAGGAACAGGGCCGATCGCAACACCGGGGAGCTGTTTTTT	CASSQGRFRNRADRNTGELFF
TRBV7-9	TRBJ2-7	-	-	TGTGCCAGCAGCTCCTCGGGATACTCCTACGAGCAGTACTTC	CASSSSGYSYEQYF
TRBV6-1	TRBJ2-7	-	-	TGTGCCAGCAGTGAAGGGGCAGGGAACTACGAGCAGTACTTC	CASSEGAGNYEQYF
TRBV28	TRBJ1-5	-	-	TGTGCCAGCAGTGTATTTAAAGTGGCAAATCAGCCCCAGCATTTT	CASSVFKVANQPQHF
TRBV4-3	TRBJ2-2	-	-	TGCGCCAGCAGCCAAGTATTCGGGGTCGAGTCCGGGGAGCTGTTTTTT	CASSQVFGVESGELFF
TRBV29-1	TRBJ2-3	-	TRBD2	TGCAGCGTTGTACTAGCGGGGGGGCATCCAGATACGCAGTATTTT	CSVVLAGGHPDTQYF
TRBV7-2	TRBJ2-3	-	-	TGTGCCAGCAGCTTAGCGGGGGGGGGCAAAGGACCAGATACGCAGTATTTT	CASSLAGGGKGPDTQYF
TRBV7-2	TRBJ1-1	-	TRBD1	TGTGCCAGCAGCTTAGCCGGGACAGGGGGCGCGGCCACTGAAGCTTTCTTT	CASSLAGTGGAATEAFF
TRBV4-1	TRBJ2-2	-	TRBD2	TGCGCCAGCAGCTCTAGCGGGGTAAACACCGGGGAGCTGTTTTTT	CASSSSGVNTGELFF
TRBV7-9	TRBJ2-5	-	TRBD2	TGTGCCAGCAGCTCCGCTATAGCGGGGCAAGAGACCCAGTACTTC	CASSSAIAGQETQYF
TRBV30	TRBJ2-3	-	TRBD2	TGTGCCTGGAGTAGCGGGGGCACAGATACGCAGTATTTT	CAWSSGGTDTQYF
TRBV5-1	TRBJ1-1	-	TRBD1	TGCGCCAGCAGCTTCTCACAGGGGGCGGATATTAGCACTGAAGCTTTCTTT	CASSFSQGADISTEAFF
TRBV4-1	TRBJ1-2	-	-	TGCGCCAGCAGCATTCCACAGGGTGCGAGGGGCTACACCTTC	CASSIPQGARGYTF
TRBV10-2	TRBJ2-3	few	TRBD2	TGCGCCAGCAAGTTAGCGGGGGGCCGAGGAGATACGCAGTATTTT	CASKLAGGRGDTQYF
TRBV9	TRBJ1-4	-	-	TGTGCCAGCGGCGTAGTCCCAGGCTTTAATGAAAAACTGTTTTTT	CASGVVPGFNEKLFF
TRBV5-1	TRBJ1-4	-	-	TGCGCCAGCAGCTTGGCCGGCAGGGGAACTAATGAAAAACTGTTTTTT	CASSLAGRGTNEKLFF
TRBV7-9	TRBJ1-1	-	-	TGTGCCAGCAGCTCCCACCCTCTCGGAGGGAAGCAGAACACTGAAGCTTTCTTT	CASSSHPLGGKQNTEAFF
TRBV6-6	TRBJ2-7	-	TRBD1	TGTGCCAGCAGTGGAAGGACAGGGTTCAACGAGCAGTACTTC	CASSGRTGFNEQYF
TRBV7-2	TRBJ1-4	-	-	TGTGCCAGCAGCCCAGGACAGACTTTTAAGGAAAAACTGTTTTTT	CASSPGQTFKEKLFF
TRBV6-4	TRBJ2-3	-	-	TGTGCCAGCAGTGACCTAGCGACGAGCACAGATACGCAGTATTTT	CASSDLATSTDTQYF
TRBV4-1	TRBJ1-1	-	TRBD1	TGCGCCAGCAGCCAAGCTAGGCTCGGGACAGGGGAGCTGAGAACTGAAGCTTTCTTT	CASSQARLGTGELRTEAFF
TRBV28	TRBJ1-2	-	TRBD1	TGTGCCAGCAACCCAGGGGGAGCTAACTATGGCTACACCTTC	CASNPGGANYGYTF
TRBV11-2	TRBJ2-7	-	TRBD2	TGTGCCAGCAGCTCCTACCACCGACGGGCGGGAGCGGACTACGAGCAGTACTTC	CASSSYHRRAGADYEQYF
TRBV6-1	TRBJ2-7	-	-	TGTGCCAGCGGGGGGGAGCAGTACTTC	CASGGEQYF
TRBV18	TRBJ1-1	-	-	TGTGCCAGCTCACCAACGACCTGGATCGAGGCCATGAACACTGAAGCTTTCTTT	CASSPTTWIEAMNTEAFF
TRBV5-5	TRBJ1-3	-	-	TGTGCCAGCAGCTCGGACAGCTTATCTGGAAACACCATATATTTT	CASSSDSLSGNTIYF
TRBV7-8	TRBJ1-1	-	-	TGTGCCAGCAAGAGACAGGTGGACACTGAAGCTTTCTTT	CASKRQVDTEAFF
TRBV5-1	TRBJ1-1	-	TRBD1	TGCGCCAGCATCCCGGGGGGGACAGGGGACACTGAAGCTTTCTTT	CASIPGGTGDTEAFF
TRBV30	TRBJ2-7	few	-	TGTGCCTGGAGTTTTACCCTGAGCTCCTACGAGCAGTACTTC	CAWSFTLSSYEQYF
TRBV19	TRBJ2-1	-	-	TGTGCCAGTAGTCCCCTCGGCGGGGAGCAGTTCTTC	CASSPLGGEQFF